Below are 10 T cell receptor beta chains sequenced from a single sample in a study of neurological immune-mediated disorders. Each CDR3 protein is one row after TCRdb ran MiXCR on the 5' RACE reads. The profile shows more than 45,000 distinct CDR3 sequences, 10% to 12% of them singletons. Material: PBMCs. The receptors here all came from a man aged 55 to 70 in good health.

This clonotype was recorded at least ten times. The V call is TRBV12-3 or TRBV12-4, the J call TRBJ1-5; 7 nucleotides align to TRBD1. V shed 6 bases and J 5 bases; nucleotides not matched to a gene: 13. The CDR3 length is 16 residues. The CDR3 is CASSPGTAGSYQPQHF. Written as DNA, the CDR3 is TGTGCCAGCAGCCCTGGGACAGCCGGGTCTTATCAGCCCCAGCATTTT.

Ten or more counts support this clonotype. CDR3 in DNA: TGCGCCAGCAGCTTGGGACAGCAGACTAACTATGGCTACACCTTC. Translated: CASSLGQQTNYGYTF. V gene TRBV5-1 combines with J gene TRBJ1-2; D might be TRBD1 (5 bases). Trimming pared 0 bases from V and 0 bases from J, leaving 9 bases between. The CDR3 loop spans 15 amino acids. CDR1 SGHRS and CDR2 YFSETQ come from the germline V gene.

This clonotype occurred many times. This chain links TRBV5-6 with TRBJ1-3; D is undetermined. CDR3 length: 17 residues. V shed 4 bases and J shed 0 bases, with 17 bases lying between them. Per the germline V gene, CDR1 is SGHDT and CDR2 is YYEEEE. The chain's CDR3 is CASSGVNEFRSGNTIYF. In DNA form, the CDR3 reads TGTGCCAGCAGCGGAGTGAATGAGTTCCGCTCTGGAAACACCATATATTTT.

This clonotype was found many times. The CDR3, as DNA: TGTGCCAGCAGCCCGGACAGGGGGCATGGCTACACCTTC. It encodes CASSPDRGHGYTF. This chain joins TRBV3-1 and TRBJ1-2; 11 bases fit TRBD1. This CDR3 region has 13 residues. Germline lookup yields CDR1 LGHDT and CDR2 YNNKEL (reference sequence). V lost 4 bases and J lost 6; bases outside the gene matches: 1. The whole variable domain, remainder taken from reference TRBV3-1 and TRBJ1-2, is DTAVSQTPKYLVTQMGNDKSIKCEQNLGHDTMYWYKQDSKKFLKIMFSYNNKELIINETVPNRFSPKSPDKAHLNLHINSLELGDSAVYFCASSPDRGHGYTFGSGTRLTVV.

This clonotype was counted many times. This rearrangement joins TRBV19 to TRBJ1-3, with D uncertain. Trimming pared 9 bases from V and 4 bases from J, leaving 7 bases between. The germline gives CDR1 LNHDA, CDR2 SQIVND (reference sequence). CDR3 size: 11 residues. Written as DNA, the CDR3 is TGTGCCAGCCGAACGGGAAACACCATATATTTT. This sequence encodes CASRTGNTIYF.

This chain joins TRBV5-1 and TRBJ2-3; no firm D call. There are 14 residues in the CDR3. The germline gives CDR1 SGHRS, CDR2 YFSETQ. V lost 2 bases and J lost 2, with 9 bases in between. The CDR3 sequence is CASSLGRDTDTQYF. CDR3 sequence (DNA): TGCGCCAGCAGCTTAGGACGAGACACAGATACGCAGTATTTT.

Ten or more counts support this clonotype. CDR3 coding DNA: TGCAGCGTTGGGGTTCAGGGACAGGCCACAGATACGCAGTATTTT. It translates to CSVGVQGQATDTQYF. V and J are TRBV29-1 and TRBJ2-3; TRBD1 agrees at 8 bases. Germline trimming cut 4 bases from V and 2 bases from J; bases unmatched to any gene: 8. Germline V gene lookup returns CDR1 SQVTM and CDR2 ANQGSEA. The CDR3 is 15 amino acids.

This clonotype was recorded at least ten times. The genes are TRBV3-1 and TRBJ1-1; possible D gene TRBD1, 5 bases. CDR1 LGHDT and CDR2 YNNKEL come from the germline V gene (reference sequence). Deletions cut 6 bases from V and 2 bases from J, with 13 bases between. This CDR3 has 14 residues. As DNA, the CDR3 is TGTGCCAGCAGGCCACAAGGGACTAACACTGAAGCTTTCTTT. Its protein is CASRPQGTNTEAFF.

The chain joins TRBV11-3 to TRBJ2-1; D is unresolved. The length of the CDR3 is 14 residues. Germline V gene data show CDR1 as SGHNT and CDR2 as YENEEA. The germline V and J ends were trimmed by 4 bases and 6 bases, with 13 bases remaining between them. The CDR3 region is CASSSRRVPNEQFF. CDR3 in DNA: TGTGCCAGCAGCTCTCGACGAGTCCCCAATGAGCAGTTCTTC.

This clonotype has a handful of counts. The chain couples TRBV7-6 to TRBJ2-1, with TRBD1 as a possible D gene (6 bases). Deletions cut 2 bases from V and 10 bases from J, with 9 bases between. Looked up from germline, CDR1 is SGHVS and CDR2 is FNYEAQ. The CDR3 is made up of 12 amino acids. CDR3 sequence: CASSLRGQEQFF. In DNA, the CDR3 is TGTGCCAGCAGCTTAAGAGGACAGGAGCAGTTCTTC.